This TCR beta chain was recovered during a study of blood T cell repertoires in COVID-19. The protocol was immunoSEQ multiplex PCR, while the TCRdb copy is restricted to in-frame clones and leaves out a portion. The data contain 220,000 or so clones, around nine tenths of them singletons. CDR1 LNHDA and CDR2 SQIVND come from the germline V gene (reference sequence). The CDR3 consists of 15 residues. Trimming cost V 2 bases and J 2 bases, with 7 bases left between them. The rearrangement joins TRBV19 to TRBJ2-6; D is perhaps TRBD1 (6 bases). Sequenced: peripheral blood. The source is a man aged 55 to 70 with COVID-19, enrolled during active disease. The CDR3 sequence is CASSIPGAGANVLTF. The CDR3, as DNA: TGTGCCAGTAGTATACCAGGGGCTGGGGCCAACGTCCTGACTTTC.